This T cell receptor (beta chain) was obtained from a study of regulatory T cells in long-lasting Graves disease. Whole-study context: Newly diagnosed Graves' patients had taken antithyroid drugs under 3 months. Whole-study results and caveats: Newly diagnosed Graves' patients exceeded persistent ones in TCR diversity.

This sample's time point: newly diagnosed GD, antithyroid drugs for less than 3 months. RNA isolated from PBMCs was used to make the TCR library. The CDR3 is made up of 16 amino acids. The V gene end was trimmed by 4 bases and the J gene end by 6 bases; junction bases not matched to a gene: 9. In germline, CDR1 is MDHEN, CDR2 SYDVKM. As to this clonotype: Its antigen is as yet unknown.

Combining iRepertoire HTBI primers with Arm-PCR of CDR3 regions, the authors built TCR beta libraries. TCRdb itself ran the multiplex PCR reads through MiXCR, one entry per CDR3 protein. The profile shows some 230,000 distinct CDR3 sequences, about a sixth of them singletons. The sequenced sample was peripheral blood mononuclear cells (PBMCs), obtained at new diagnosis, from a patient treated with antithyroid drugs. The clonotype was recovered from a female donor with Graves disease. V usage is TRBV28 and J usage is TRBJ2-1, with 10 positions matching TRBD2. CDR3 nucleotides: TGTGCCAGCAGTTCCTTTAGTGCTAGCGGGAGCAATGAGCAGTTCTTC. This encodes CASSSFSASGSNEQFF.